This TCR beta chain was obtained from a study of metastatic and nonmetastatic thyroid tumors. TCRdb re-called the PCR reads through MiXCR. The sample comprises 21,000 or so clones, about 20% of which are singletons, and around 26% rests with the top ten. This CDR3 comprises 16 residues. V was shortened by 3 bases and J by 4 bases, with 13 bases between the two germline ends. Germline CDR1 MNHEY, CDR2 SMNVEV (reference sequence). Among the patients, none had received any treatment before thyroid surgery. At least ten counts were recorded for this clone. Other DNA sequences in this specimen translate into the identical CDR3.

J is TRBJ1-6 and V is TRBV27, with D perhaps TRBD1 (6 bases). This TCR came from a female donor with papillary thyroid cancer or a benign thyroid nodule (not recorded which). Some clones in this sample may be carry-over from other donors' samples. The specimen was blood. The CDR3 DNA follows: TGTGCCAGCAGTTTTAGGGGGGGGAGATATAATTCACCCCTCCACTTT. Protein product: CASSFRGGRYNSPLHF.